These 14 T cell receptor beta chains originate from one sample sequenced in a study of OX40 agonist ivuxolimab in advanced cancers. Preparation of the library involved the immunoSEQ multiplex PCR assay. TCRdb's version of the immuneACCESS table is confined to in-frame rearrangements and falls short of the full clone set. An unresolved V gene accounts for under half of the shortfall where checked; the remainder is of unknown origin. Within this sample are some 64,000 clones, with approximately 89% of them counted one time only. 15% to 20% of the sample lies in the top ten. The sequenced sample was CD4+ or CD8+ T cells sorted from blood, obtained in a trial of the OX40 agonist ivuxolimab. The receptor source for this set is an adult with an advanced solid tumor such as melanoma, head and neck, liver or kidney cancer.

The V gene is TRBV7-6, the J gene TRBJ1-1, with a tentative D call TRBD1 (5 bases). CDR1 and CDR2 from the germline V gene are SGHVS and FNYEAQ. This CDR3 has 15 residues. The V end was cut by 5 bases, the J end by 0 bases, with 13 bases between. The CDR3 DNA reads TGTGCCAGCAGCCCCTACCCAGGGATGAACACTGAAGCTTTCTTT. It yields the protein CASSPYPGMNTEAFF.

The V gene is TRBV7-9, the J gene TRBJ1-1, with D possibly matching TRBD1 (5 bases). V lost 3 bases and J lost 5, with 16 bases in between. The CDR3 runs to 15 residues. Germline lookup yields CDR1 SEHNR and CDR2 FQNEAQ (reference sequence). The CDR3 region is CASSFFPKGETEAFF. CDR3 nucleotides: TGTGCCAGCAGCTTTTTCCCTAAAGGGGAGACTGAAGCTTTCTTT.

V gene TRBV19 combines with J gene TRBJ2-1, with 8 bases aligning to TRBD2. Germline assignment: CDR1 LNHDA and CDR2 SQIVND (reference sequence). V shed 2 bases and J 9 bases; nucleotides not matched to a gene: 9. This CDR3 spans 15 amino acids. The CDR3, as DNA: TGTGCCAGTAGTATATCAGCGGGGGCTCCAACTGAGCAGTTCTTC. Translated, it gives CASSISAGAPTEQFF.

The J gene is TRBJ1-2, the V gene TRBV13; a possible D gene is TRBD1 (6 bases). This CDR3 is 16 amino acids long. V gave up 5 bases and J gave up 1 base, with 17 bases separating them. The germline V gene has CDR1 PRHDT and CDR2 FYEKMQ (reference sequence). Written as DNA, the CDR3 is TGTGCCAGCAGCAGTTTCACGGGGGGGCTTAACTATGGCTACACCTTC. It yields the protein CASSSFTGGLNYGYTF. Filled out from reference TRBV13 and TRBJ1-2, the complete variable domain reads AAGVIQSPRHLIKEKRETATLKCYPIPRHDTVYWYQQGPGQDPQFLISFYEKMQSDKGSIPDRFSAQQFSDYHSELNMSSLELGDSALYFCASSSFTGGLNYGYTFGSGTRLTVV.

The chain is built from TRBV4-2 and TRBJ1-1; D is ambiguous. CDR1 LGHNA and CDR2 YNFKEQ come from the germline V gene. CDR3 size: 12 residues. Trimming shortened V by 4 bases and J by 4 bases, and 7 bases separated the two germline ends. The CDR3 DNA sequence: TGTGCCAGCAGCCTCCGCGGCACTGAAGCTTTCTTT. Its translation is CASSLRGTEAFF.

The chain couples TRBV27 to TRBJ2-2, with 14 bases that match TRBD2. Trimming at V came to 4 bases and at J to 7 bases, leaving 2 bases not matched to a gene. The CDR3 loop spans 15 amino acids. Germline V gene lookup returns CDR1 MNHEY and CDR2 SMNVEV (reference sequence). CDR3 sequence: CASSSTSGGVGELFF. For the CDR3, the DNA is TGTGCCAGCAGTTCGACTAGCGGGGGGGTCGGGGAGCTGTTTTTT.

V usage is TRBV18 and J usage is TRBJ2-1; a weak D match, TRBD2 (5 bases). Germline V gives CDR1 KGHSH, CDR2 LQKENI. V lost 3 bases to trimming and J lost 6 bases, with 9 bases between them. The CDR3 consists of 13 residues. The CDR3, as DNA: TGTGCCAGCTCACCTCGGGATCTCAATGAGCAGTTCTTC. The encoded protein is CASSPRDLNEQFF.

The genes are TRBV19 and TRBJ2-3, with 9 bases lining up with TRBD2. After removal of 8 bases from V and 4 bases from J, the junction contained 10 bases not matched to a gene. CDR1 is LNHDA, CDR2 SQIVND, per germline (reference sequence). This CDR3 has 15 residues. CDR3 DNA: TGTGCCAGTGTGGGGAAGCGGGGGGCGCCAGATACGCAGTATTTT. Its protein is CASVGKRGAPDTQYF.

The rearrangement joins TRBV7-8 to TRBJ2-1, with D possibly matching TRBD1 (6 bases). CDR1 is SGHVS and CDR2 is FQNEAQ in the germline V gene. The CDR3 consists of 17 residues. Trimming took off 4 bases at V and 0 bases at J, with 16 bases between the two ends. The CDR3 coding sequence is TGTGCCAGCAGCTCGAGACAGGCCTCTTCCTCCTACAATGAGCAGTTCTTC. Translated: CASSSRQASSSYNEQFF. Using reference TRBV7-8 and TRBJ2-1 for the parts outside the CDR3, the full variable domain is GAGVSQSPRYKVAKRGQDVALRCDPISGHVSLFWYQQALGQGPEFLTYFQNEAQLDKSGLPSDRFFAERPEGSVSTLKIQRTQQEDSAVYLCASSSRQASSSYNEQFFGPGTRLTVL.

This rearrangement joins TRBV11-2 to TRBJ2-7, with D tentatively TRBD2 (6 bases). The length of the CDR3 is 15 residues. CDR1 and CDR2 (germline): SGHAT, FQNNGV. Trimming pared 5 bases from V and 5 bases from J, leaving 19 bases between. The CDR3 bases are TGTGCCAGCAGCCAAGGGGCCCACCGGAGGGACGAGCAGTACTTC. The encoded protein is CASSQGAHRRDEQYF. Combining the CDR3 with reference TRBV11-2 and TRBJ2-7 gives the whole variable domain EAGVAQSPRYKIIEKRQSVAFWCNPISGHATLYWYQQILGQGPKLLIQFQNNGVVDDSQLPKDRFSAERLKGVDSTLKIQPAKLEDSAVYLCASSQGAHRRDEQYFGPGTRLTVT.

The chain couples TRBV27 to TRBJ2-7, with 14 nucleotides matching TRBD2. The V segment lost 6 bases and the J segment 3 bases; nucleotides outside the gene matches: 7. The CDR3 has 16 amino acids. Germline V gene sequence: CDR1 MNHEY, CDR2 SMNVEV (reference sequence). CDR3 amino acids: CASSLQTSGGVYEQYF. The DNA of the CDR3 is TGTGCCAGCAGCCTTCAGACTAGCGGGGGGGTCTACGAGCAGTACTTC.

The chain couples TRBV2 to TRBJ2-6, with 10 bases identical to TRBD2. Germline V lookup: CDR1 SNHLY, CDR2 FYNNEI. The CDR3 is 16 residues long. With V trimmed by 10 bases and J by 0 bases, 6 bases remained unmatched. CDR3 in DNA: TGTGCCAATCTAGCGGGGGCCCGCTCTGGGGCCAACGTCCTGACTTTC. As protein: CANLAGARSGANVLTF.

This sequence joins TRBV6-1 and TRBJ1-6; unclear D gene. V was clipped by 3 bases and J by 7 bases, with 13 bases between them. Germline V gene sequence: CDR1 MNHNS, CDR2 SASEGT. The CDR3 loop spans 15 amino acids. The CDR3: CASSDGVLGNSPLHF. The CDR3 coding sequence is TGTGCCAGCAGTGATGGGGTGTTAGGAAATTCACCCCTCCACTTT.

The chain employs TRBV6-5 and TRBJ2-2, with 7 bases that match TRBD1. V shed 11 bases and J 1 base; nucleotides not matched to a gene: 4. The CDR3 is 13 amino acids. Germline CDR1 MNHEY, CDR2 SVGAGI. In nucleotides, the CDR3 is TGTGCCTACAGGGGCGTGAACACCGGGGAGCTGTTTTTT. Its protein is CAYRGVNTGELFF.